Here is one TCR beta chain with its context. Its specificity is not known. CDR1 is SGHTA and CDR2 is FQGNSA in the germline V gene. The CDR3 extends over 16 amino acids. The ends lost 3 bases at V and 8 bases at J; junction bases unmatched: 11. Repertoires were generated with immunoSEQ multiplex PCR, while TCRdb's copy carries only in-frame clones and drops some. The sample consists of roughly 260,000 clones, approximately 95% of them appearing once. The record originates from a study of T cell responses to AZD1222 COVID-19 vaccine. Study-wide findings and caveats: Researchers took repertoire samples only after the peak T cell response had come.

This clonotype originated in an adult in good health. This sample comprised peripheral blood, obtained on day 0 of AZD1222 vaccination. The chain links TRBV7-2 to TRBJ1-4; 8 nucleotides line up with TRBD1. The CDR3 here is CASSFPLGQGDEKLFF. The CDR3 coding sequence is TGTGCCAGCAGCTTCCCCCTCGGACAGGGTGACGAAAAACTGTTTTTT. Looking up the rest from reference TRBV7-2 and TRBJ1-4 gives the full variable domain: GAGVSQSPSNKVTEKGKDVELRCDPISGHTALYWYRQSLGQGLEFLIYFQGNSAPDKSGLPSDRFSAERTGGSVSTLTIQRTQQEDSAVYLCASSFPLGQGDEKLFFGSGTQLSVL.